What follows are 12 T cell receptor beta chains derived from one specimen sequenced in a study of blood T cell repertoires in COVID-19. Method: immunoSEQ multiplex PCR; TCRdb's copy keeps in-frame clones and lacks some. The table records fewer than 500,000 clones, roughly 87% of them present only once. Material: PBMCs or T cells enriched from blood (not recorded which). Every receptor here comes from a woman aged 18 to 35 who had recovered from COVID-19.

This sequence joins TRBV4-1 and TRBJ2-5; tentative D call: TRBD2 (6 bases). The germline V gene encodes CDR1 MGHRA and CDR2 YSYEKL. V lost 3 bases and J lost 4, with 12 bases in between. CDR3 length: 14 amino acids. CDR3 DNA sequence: TGCGCCAGCAGCCAGATGACTAGTTTAGAGACCCAGTACTTC. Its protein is CASSQMTSLETQYF.

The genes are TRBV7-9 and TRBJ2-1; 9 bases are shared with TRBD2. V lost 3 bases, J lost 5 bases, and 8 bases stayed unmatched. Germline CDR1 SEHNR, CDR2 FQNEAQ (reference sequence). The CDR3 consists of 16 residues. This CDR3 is CASSFSGLARHNEQFF. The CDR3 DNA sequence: TGTGCCAGCAGCTTTTCTGGACTAGCGCGCCACAATGAGCAGTTCTTC.

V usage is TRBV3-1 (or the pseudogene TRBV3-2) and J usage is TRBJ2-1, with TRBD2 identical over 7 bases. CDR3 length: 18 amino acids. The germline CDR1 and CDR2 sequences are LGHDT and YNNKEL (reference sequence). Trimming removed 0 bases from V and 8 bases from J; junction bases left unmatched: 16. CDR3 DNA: TGTGCCAGCAGCCAAGAGTATCCTAGCGGAGGGGCCATAGATGAGCAGTTCTTC. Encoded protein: CASSQEYPSGGAIDEQFF.

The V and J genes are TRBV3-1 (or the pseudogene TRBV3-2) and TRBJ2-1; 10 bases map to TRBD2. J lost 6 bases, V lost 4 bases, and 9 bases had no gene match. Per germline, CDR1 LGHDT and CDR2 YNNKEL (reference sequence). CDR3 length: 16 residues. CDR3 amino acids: CASSPRSGGASNEQFF. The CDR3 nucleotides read TGTGCCAGCAGCCCGAGAAGCGGGGGGGCGTCCAATGAGCAGTTCTTC.

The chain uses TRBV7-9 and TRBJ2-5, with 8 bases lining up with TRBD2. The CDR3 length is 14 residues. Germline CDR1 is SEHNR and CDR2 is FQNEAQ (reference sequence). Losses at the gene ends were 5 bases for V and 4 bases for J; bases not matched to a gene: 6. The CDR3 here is CASSTLAGAETQYF. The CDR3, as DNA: TGTGCCAGCAGCACGCTAGCGGGTGCAGAGACCCAGTACTTC.

CDR3 region: CASSFRQGRYTEAFF. The CDR3 DNA sequence: TGTGCCAGCAGCTTCCGACAGGGGAGGTACACTGAAGCTTTCTTT. The chain employs TRBV11-2 and TRBJ1-1; 8 nucleotides agree with TRBD1. J lost 3 bases, V lost 3 bases, and 6 bases had no gene match. Germline CDR1 SGHAT, CDR2 FQNNGV. The CDR3 has 15 amino acids.

CDR3 nucleotides: TGCAGCGTTTTGGACAGGGGGGGCACTGAAGCTTTCTTT. It translates to CSVLDRGGTEAFF. V is TRBV29-1 and J is TRBJ1-1; 10 nucleotides match TRBD1. V shed 5 bases and J 4 bases; nucleotides not matched to a gene: 4. In germline, CDR1 is SQVTM, CDR2 ANQGSEA. The CDR3 contains 13 residues.

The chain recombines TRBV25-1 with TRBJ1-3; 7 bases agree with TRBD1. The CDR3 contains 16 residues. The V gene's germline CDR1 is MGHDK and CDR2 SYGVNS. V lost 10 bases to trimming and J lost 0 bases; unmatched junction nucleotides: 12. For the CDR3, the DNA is TGTGCCACAGTCGTCCGGGACAGCAGCTCTGGAAACACCATATATTTT. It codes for CATVVRDSSSGNTIYF.

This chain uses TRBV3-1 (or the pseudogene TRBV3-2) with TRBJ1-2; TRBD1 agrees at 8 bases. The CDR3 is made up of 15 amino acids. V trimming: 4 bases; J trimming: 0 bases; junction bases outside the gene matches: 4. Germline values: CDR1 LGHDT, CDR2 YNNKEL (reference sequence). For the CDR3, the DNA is TGTGCCAGCAGCCCGTCGGACAGGGCTAACTATGGCTACACCTTC. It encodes CASSPSDRANYGYTF.

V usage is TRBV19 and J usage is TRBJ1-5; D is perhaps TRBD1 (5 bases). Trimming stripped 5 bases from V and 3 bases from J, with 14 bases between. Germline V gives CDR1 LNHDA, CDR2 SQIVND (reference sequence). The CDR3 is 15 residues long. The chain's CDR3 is CASSLPQGTNQPQHF. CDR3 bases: TGTGCCAGTAGTCTTCCTCAGGGAACCAATCAGCCCCAGCATTTT. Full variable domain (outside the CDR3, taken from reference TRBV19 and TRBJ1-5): DGGITQSPKYLFRKEGQNVTLSCEQNLNHDAMYWYRQDPGQGLRLIYYSQIVNDFQKGDIAEGYSVSREKKESFPLTVTSAQKNPTAFYLCASSLPQGTNQPQHFGDGTRLSIL.

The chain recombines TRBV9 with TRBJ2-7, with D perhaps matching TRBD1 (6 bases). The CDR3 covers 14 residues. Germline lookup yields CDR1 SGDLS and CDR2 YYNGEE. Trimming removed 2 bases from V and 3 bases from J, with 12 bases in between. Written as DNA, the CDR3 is TGTGCCAGCAGCGTCGCAGAGGGGGTCTACGAGCAGTACTTC. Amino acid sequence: CASSVAEGVYEQYF.

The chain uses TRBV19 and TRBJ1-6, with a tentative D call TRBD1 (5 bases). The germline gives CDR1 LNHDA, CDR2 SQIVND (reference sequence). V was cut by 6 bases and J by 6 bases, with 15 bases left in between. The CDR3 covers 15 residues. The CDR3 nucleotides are TGTGCCAGTAGCACGGGGGAGGCGCTTAATTCACCCCTCCACTTT. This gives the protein CASSTGEALNSPLHF.